The rows below give T cell receptor beta chains drawn from one sample of a study of breast tumors, draining lymph nodes, adjacent tissues. Using its own MiXCR run on the multiplex PCR reads, TCRdb lists one record per CDR3 protein. The sample comprises roughly 32,000 distinct CDR3 sequences, 35% to 40% of which are singletons, and roughly 10% rests with the top ten. Sequencing input: breast tumor tissue. These receptors all come from a female donor with breast cancer. Some clones in this sample may be carry-over from other donors' samples. Both conserved end residues are part of each CDR3. D genes are given only for firm matches. For some rows the clone size is stated as once, few or many, or as a class when expanded; others skip it.

TRBV5-6,-,TRBJ1-4,many,CASSLMQGSGEKLFF,TGTGCCAGCAGCTTGATGCAGGGGTCAGGAGAAAAACTGTTTTTT
TRBV12-3/TRBV12-4,TRBD1,TRBJ2-7,many,CASRSDRDSYEQYF,TGTGCCAGCAGATCCGACAGGGACTCCTACGAGCAGTACTTC
TRBV5-8,TRBD2,TRBJ2-1,-,CASLTLAGYNEQFF,TGTGCCAGCCTTACACTAGCGGGATACAATGAGCAGTTCTTC
TRBV6-2/TRBV6-3,TRBD2,TRBJ2-1,-,CASRPGTSGVYNEQFF,TGTGCCAGCAGACCCGGGACTAGCGGGGTCTACAATGAGCAGTTCTTC
TRBV6-5,-,TRBJ2-7,-,CASSYRASAYEQYF,TGTGCCAGCAGTTACAGGGCTTCGGCCTACGAGCAGTACTTC
TRBV28,-,TRBJ1-2,-,CASSFRFTHYGYTF,TGTGCCAGCAGTTTTAGGTTCACACACTATGGCTACACCTTC
TRBV6-6,-,TRBJ2-3,few,CASSYSLLASSTDTQYF,TGTGCCAGCAGTTACTCACTTCTAGCGTCTAGCACAGATACGCAGTATTTT
TRBV12-3/TRBV12-4,-,TRBJ2-3,once,CASSFRYGGTDTQYF,TGTGCCAGCAGTTTTCGCTACGGGGGCACAGATACGCAGTATTTT
TRBV14,-,TRBJ2-5,-,CASSQQETQYF,TGTGCCAGCAGCCAACAAGAGACCCAGTACTTC
TRBV11-2,-,TRBJ1-2,many,CASSTTGTAFGYTF,TGTGCCAGCAGCACCACCGGGACTGCCTTTGGCTACACCTTC
TRBV29-1,TRBD1,TRBJ2-3,once,CGVRQGADTQYF,TGCGGCGTACGACAGGGCGCAGATACGCAGTATTTT
TRBV20-1,-,TRBJ1-5,once,CSARDPDTGTQHF,TGCAGTGCTAGAGACCCAGACACAGGTACGCAGCATTTT
TRBV6-1,TRBD2,TRBJ2-5,many,CASSYGTSGIETQYF,TGTGCCAGCAGTTACGGGACTAGCGGGATAGAGACCCAGTACTTC
TRBV4-3,TRBD1,TRBJ1-4,many,CASSQTSSGGTKLFF,TGCGCCAGCAGCCAAACCTCCTCAGGGGGGACAAAACTGTTTTTT
TRBV24-1,TRBD2,TRBJ2-1,many,CATSEPLAGGLSSYNEQFF,TGTGCCACCAGTGAACCCCTAGCGGGAGGGTTAAGCTCCTACAATGAGCAGTTCTTC
TRBV9,-,TRBJ2-3,-,CASSASLTDTRYF,TGTGCCAGCAGCGCTAGCCTCACAGATACGCGGTATTTT
TRBV6-6,-,TRBJ1-3,many,CASSLVAPGPVGTIYF,TGTGCCAGCAGCCTAGTTGCCCCTGGTCCCGTCGGCACCATATATTTT
TRBV24-1,-,TRBJ2-2,many,CATSDFMGRKLFF,TGTGCCACCAGTGATTTTATGGGCCGGAAGCTGTTTTTT
TRBV20-1,-,TRBJ1-3,many,CSAARTVGNTIYF,TGCAGTGCTGCCCGGACAGTTGGAAACACCATATATTTT
TRBV28,-,TRBJ2-4,-,CASSFYRSKNIQYF,TGTGCCAGCAGTTTTTATCGGTCCAAAAACATTCAGTACTTC
TRBV12-5,-,TRBJ1-2,medium-sized,CASGRQDSFYGYTF,TGTGCTAGTGGCCGCCAGGACAGTTTCTATGGCTACACCTTC
TRBV7-9,TRBD2,TRBJ2-3,-,CASSRYSGRIDTQYF,TGTGCCAGCAGCCGATATAGCGGGAGAATTGATACGCAGTATTTT
TRBV10-3,-,TRBJ2-2,medium-sized,CAISESPDANTGELFF,TGTGCCATCAGTGAGTCGCCTGACGCGAACACCGGGGAGCTGTTTTTT
TRBV12-3/TRBV12-4,-,TRBJ1-2,many,CASSLSGVGYGYTF,TGTGCCAGCAGTTTATCGGGGGTTGGCTATGGCTACACCTTC
TRBV9,-,TRBJ2-3,many,CASSSPEGGGIADTQYF,TGTGCCAGCAGCTCCCCCGAGGGGGGAGGGATCGCAGATACGCAGTATTTT
TRBV20-1,-,TRBJ2-5,many,CSAGIARETQYF,TGCAGTGCTGGGATCGCGAGAGAGACCCAGTACTTC
TRBV28,TRBD2,TRBJ2-7,-,CASTLGLAAYEQYF,TGTGCCAGCACATTGGGACTAGCGGCCTACGAGCAGTACTTC
TRBV6-6,-,TRBJ2-3,many,CASSRTQGPGADTQYF,TGTGCCAGCAGTCGCACCCAGGGCCCAGGGGCAGATACGCAGTATTTT
TRBV27,-,TRBJ1-1,once,CANTPENTEAFF,TGTGCCAATACCCCAGAGAACACTGAAGCTTTCTTT